This TCR beta chain was profiled in a study of blood T cells in healthy people across ages. Notes on the study in general: With donor CMV status unknown, expanded clonotype changes were possibly confounded. Long-lived donors had more naive CD4+ cells and higher diversity than aged donors.

This clonotype was seen more than once but under ten times. Antigen: not known. Through a sample-barcoded 5' primer and a J-beta primer mix, a second PCR was run for roughly 6 to 12 cycles. Each TCR beta cDNA got a 12-nucleotide random molecular identifier. TCRdb reprocessed the 5' RACE reads via MiXCR and lists one record per CDR3 protein. The sample holds approximately 800,000 distinct CDR3 sequences, more than 50% seen once. Trimming took 7 bases from V and 1 from J; bases not matched to a gene: 8. CDR3 length: 15 amino acids. CDR1 SQVTM and CDR2 ANQGSEA come from the germline V gene. The J gene is TRBJ2-3, the V gene TRBV29-1, with 10 bases identical to TRBD1. Sequenced material: blood. This clonotype originated in a man aged 40-49 years in good health. CDR3 coding DNA: TGCAGCGGGCGGTTAGGGACAGGGGGCACAGATACGCAGTATTTT. Its translation: CSGRLGTGGTDTQYF.